This TCR beta chain was sequenced during a study of blood T cell repertoires in COVID-19. Study at large: Both acute and convalescent COVID-19 samples were obtained from the United States, Italy and Spain. PBMCs, B-cell-depleted T cells, or T cells provided the cDNA or gDNA that made up the material.

The germline V gene encodes CDR1 LNHNV and CDR2 YYDKDF (reference sequence). The CDR3 totals 15 residues. Trimming removed 0 bases at V and 0 bases at J, with 9 bases between. As handled by the study authors: Nucleated cell number was recorded as an estimate derived from reference gene primer amplification. Only in-frame clones appear in the TCRdb table, and some are missing; sequencing was by immunoSEQ multiplex PCR. The D gene and trimming were derived from the DNA, and the V and J assignments and clone size from that table. In the table there are 300,000 to 450,000 clones, 85% of which are singletons. This clone was seen once.

V and J are TRBV15 and TRBJ2-7; no clear D gene. Sequenced sample: peripheral blood. The sequence derives from a woman aged 18-35 years with acute or convalescent COVID-19. The CDR3 sequence: CATSRDRVGSYEQYF. The CDR3 nucleotides are TGTGCCACCAGCAGAGATCGGGTCGGCTCCTACGAGCAGTACTTC.